The 21 T cell receptor beta chains in this list originate from one sample, sequenced in a study of human T cells and chemical hapten exposure (dated by TCRdb to the early 2020s). Library preparation used RACE. Sequencer: NextSeq 500. TCRdb reanalyzed the raw reads on its own, using fastp at Q25 for trimming and MiXCR for clone calling, and kept in-frame beta chains. Every CDR3 protein is listed once, alongside the most common genes and DNA of its rows. The sample table holds about 70,000 distinct CDR3 sequences, of which approximately 11% were seen once. Over 4% of the sample rests with the top ten. In the paper's terms, the time point label means: pre-sensitization, week 0. In light of the paper, this sample's treatment or condition label describes: therapeutic diphenylcyclopropenone sensitization with weekly scalp DPC. The sequences come from whole blood, collected in connection with sensitization to the hapten diphenylcyclopropenone (DPC). The receptors shown here come from a woman aged 45-65 years with alopecia areata. Some clones in this sample may be carry-over from other donors' samples.

Many counts were recorded for this clonotype. This chain uses TRBV3-1 with TRBJ1-1, with 8 bases fitting TRBD1. This CDR3 has 12 residues. Germline CDR1 and CDR2: LGHDT and YNNKEL (reference sequence). J was trimmed by 11 bases and V by 4 bases; bases with no gene match: 6. CDR3 residues: CASSRGTGEAFF. The CDR3 DNA sequence: TGTGCCAGCAGCCGAGGGACAGGTGAGGCTTTCTTT.

CDR3 coding DNA: TGTGCCAGCAGGGGGCTGGCGGGGGATAGCACAGATACGCAGTATTTT. It yields the protein CASRGLAGDSTDTQYF. This rearrangement joins TRBV6-6 to TRBJ2-3; 7 nucleotides agree with TRBD2. V was clipped by 6 bases and J by 0 bases; unmatched bases: 9. The CDR3 loop spans 16 amino acids. Germline V gene sequence: CDR1 MNHNY, CDR2 SVGAGI (reference sequence).

This clonotype was seen a handful of times. The genes are TRBV11-2 and TRBJ2-3; D remains unclear. Trimming cost V 5 bases and J 4 bases, with 13 bases left between them. Germline V gene data show CDR1 as SGHAT and CDR2 as FQNNGV. This CDR3 region has 14 residues. Written as DNA, the CDR3 is TGTGCCAGCAGCCCCCCCCGTGGATCAGATACGCAGTATTTT. Translating it yields CASSPPRGSDTQYF. The full variable domain, rest sourced from reference TRBV11-2 and TRBJ2-3, is EAGVAQSPRYKIIEKRQSVAFWCNPISGHATLYWYQQILGQGPKLLIQFQNNGVVDDSQLPKDRFSAERLKGVDSTLKIQPAKLEDSAVYLCASSPPRGSDTQYFGPGTRLTVL.

This clonotype has just a few counts. The chain uses TRBV5-1 and TRBJ1-2, with D unclear. Germline V gene data show CDR1 as SGHRS and CDR2 as YFSETQ. The CDR3 is 16 residues long. Trimming took off 0 bases at V and 0 bases at J, with 12 bases between the two ends. In DNA form, the CDR3 reads TGCGCCAGCAGCTTGGGTTGGACGGGGACTAACTATGGCTACACCTTC. Translating it yields CASSLGWTGTNYGYTF.

This clonotype was observed a few times. This sequence joins TRBV10-1 and TRBJ1-6; D might be TRBD1 (5 bases). This CDR3 contains 13 residues. Germline assignment: CDR1 WNHNN and CDR2 SYGVQD (reference sequence). V lost 1 base and J 11 bases, leaving 9 bases between the germline ends. The CDR3 loop reads CASSEFRDAPLHF. The DNA for the CDR3 is TGCGCCAGCAGTGAGTTTCGGGACGCACCCCTCCACTTT.

This clonotype came up many times. The chain recombines TRBV7-6 with TRBJ1-4; D may be TRBD1 (5 bases). Trimming left V 3 bases short and J 3 bases short, with 17 bases between. There are 17 residues in the CDR3. The germline CDR1 and CDR2 sequences are SGHVS and FNYEAQ. The CDR3 here is CASSFEIPTVSNEKLFF. For the CDR3, the DNA is TGTGCCAGCAGCTTCGAAATCCCGACAGTTTCTAATGAAAAACTGTTTTTT.

In this sample, this clonotype turned up a few times. V and J are TRBV2 and TRBJ1-1, with D perhaps matching TRBD1 (5 bases). The CDR3 loop spans 11 amino acids. Germline CDR1 SNHLY, CDR2 FYNNEI. The V end was cut by 6 bases, the J end by 6 bases, with 8 bases between. CDR3 sequence reads: CASRGLAEAFF. CDR3 nucleotides: TGTGCCAGCAGGGGGCTCGCTGAAGCTTTCTTT.

This clonotype was seen repeatedly, ten times or more. The J gene is TRBJ2-7, the V gene TRBV12-3 or TRBV12-4; no clear D gene. The CDR3 is made up of 13 amino acids. V was clipped by 5 bases and J by 6 bases, with 14 bases between them. In nucleotides, the CDR3 is TGTGCCAGCAGTGGAGCAGCGACCCGCGAGCAGTACTTC. It encodes CASSGAATREQYF.

The chain joins TRBV6-4 to TRBJ2-7; D possibly matches TRBD1 or TRBD2 (5 bases each). The CDR3 has 14 residues. The V end was cut by 3 bases, the J end by 7 bases, with 16 bases between. Germline V gene data show CDR1 as MRHNA and CDR2 as SNTAGT. CDR3 sequence reads: CASSENPGAGEQYF. The CDR3 DNA follows: TGTGCCAGCAGTGAAAACCCCGGGGCTGGGGAGCAGTACTTC.

This clonotype occurred a few times. The J gene is TRBJ1-1, the V gene TRBV6-1; 7 bases line up with TRBD1. Trimming cost V 3 bases and J 5 bases; bases outside gene matches: 9. The CDR3 sequence is 15 residues long. Germline loops: CDR1 MNHNS, CDR2 SASEGT. CDR3 amino acids: CASSDDGTARTEAFF. The CDR3 DNA reads TGTGCCAGCAGTGATGATGGGACAGCACGTACTGAAGCTTTCTTT.

The genes are TRBV6-2 or TRBV6-3 and TRBJ2-1; D is undetermined. V lost 2 bases and J 6 bases, leaving 14 bases between the germline ends. Germline loops: CDR1 MNHEY, CDR2 SVGEGT. The CDR3 sequence is 15 residues long. The CDR3 nucleotides read TGTGCCAGCAGTTACCCCCCCGGTATGGGCAATGAGCAGTTCTTC. It is translated as CASSYPPGMGNEQFF.

This clonotype was counted at least ten times. The J gene is TRBJ2-4, the V gene TRBV5-1; tentatively, D is TRBD1 (5 bases). Germline CDR1 and CDR2: SGHRS and YFSETQ. This CDR3 comprises 14 residues. The germline V and J ends were trimmed by 6 bases and 5 bases, with 15 bases remaining between them. DNA of the CDR3: TGCGCCAGCAAGGGGATGGACACCCAAAACATTCAGTACTTC. Translating it yields CASKGMDTQNIQYF.

In this sample, this clonotype turned up many times. The CDR3 sequence is CASSPGTAGANQPQHF. CDR3 DNA sequence: TGTGCCAGCAGCCCTGGAACGGCAGGGGCCAATCAGCCCCAGCATTTT. This chain joins TRBV7-9 and TRBJ1-5; D perhaps matches TRBD1 (6 bases). Trimming shortened V by 5 bases and J by 3 bases, and 17 bases separated the two germline ends. CDR3 length: 16 amino acids. CDR1 and CDR2 (germline): SEHNR, FQNEAQ (reference sequence). Looking up the rest from reference TRBV7-9 and TRBJ1-5 gives the full variable domain: DTGVSQNPRHKITKRGQNVTFRCDPISEHNRLYWYRQTLGQGPEFLTYFQNEAQLEKSRLLSDRFSAERPKGSFSTLEIQRTEQGDSAMYLCASSPGTAGANQPQHFGDGTRLSIL.

This clonotype occurred many times. The V gene is TRBV7-9, the J gene TRBJ1-2; 9 nucleotides agree with TRBD1. Germline V lookup: CDR1 SEHNR, CDR2 FQNEAQ (reference sequence). Trimming took 7 bases from V and 6 from J; bases not matched to a gene: 15. The CDR3 length is 16 residues. CDR3 in amino acids: CASTRTGASAYDGYTF. For the CDR3, the DNA is TGTGCCAGCACCCGGACAGGGGCAAGCGCATATGATGGCTACACCTTC. The full variable domain, completed using reference TRBV7-9 and TRBJ1-2, is DTGVSQNPRHKITKRGQNVTFRCDPISEHNRLYWYRQTLGQGPEFLTYFQNEAQLEKSRLLSDRFSAERPKGSFSTLEIQRTEQGDSAMYLCASTRTGASAYDGYTFGSGTRLTVV.

V is TRBV6-5 and J is TRBJ2-6; no clear D gene. The germline V and J ends were trimmed by 4 bases and 0 bases, with 7 bases remaining between them. In germline, CDR1 is MNHEY, CDR2 SVGAGI. The CDR3 is 15 residues long. In nucleotides, the CDR3 is TGTGCCAGCAGTTTCCCTAACTCTGGGGCCAACGTCCTGACTTTC. Its translation is CASSFPNSGANVLTF.

J is TRBJ1-2 and V is TRBV29-1, with 7 bases matching TRBD1. Trimming cost V 5 bases and J 0 bases; bases outside gene matches: 6. This CDR3 is 14 amino acids long. In germline, CDR1 is SQVTM, CDR2 ANQGSEA. The CDR3 DNA follows: TGCAGCGTTCAGGGGGACAGCGCTAACTATGGCTACACCTTC. Its protein product is CSVQGDSANYGYTF.

This clonotype has only a few counts. The rearrangement links TRBV2 to TRBJ2-2; 12 nucleotides align to TRBD2. V was clipped by 0 bases and J by 4 bases; unmatched bases: 9. The CDR3 covers 19 residues. CDR1 and CDR2 from the germline V gene are SNHLY and FYNNEI. This chain's CDR3 is CASSEARLAGVASTGELFF. The DNA of the CDR3 is TGTGCCAGCAGTGAAGCGCGACTAGCGGGAGTCGCGAGCACCGGGGAGCTGTTTTTT.

The rearrangement joins TRBV6-6 to TRBJ1-4; 9 bases are a match to TRBD1. Trimming cost V 6 bases and J 8 bases; bases outside gene matches: 7. Germline CDR1 and CDR2: MNHNY and SVGAGI (reference sequence). This CDR3 is built from 14 residues. CDR3 in amino acids: CASSRGQGPEKLFF. The DNA for the CDR3 is TGTGCCAGCAGCCGGGGACAGGGACCGGAAAAACTGTTTTTT.

In its sample, this clonotype was seen many times. CDR3 coding DNA: TGTGCCAGCAGCTTAGGTAGCGCGCCGTACAATGAGCAGTTCTTC. It specifies CASSLGSAPYNEQFF. The V gene is TRBV7-6, the J gene TRBJ2-1, with D tentatively TRBD2 (5 bases). This CDR3 comprises 15 residues. Germline V lookup: CDR1 SGHVS, CDR2 FNYEAQ. Trimming removed 1 base at V and 4 bases at J, with 11 bases between.

This clonotype showed up many times. The CDR3 bases are TGTGCCAGCAGCCTCCGCATAAATGAGCAGTTCTTC. It codes for CASSLRINEQFF. The chain links TRBV28 to TRBJ2-1; D remains ambiguous. V dropped 6 bases and J dropped 7 bases, with 10 bases sitting between them. The CDR3 runs to 12 residues. The germline V gene encodes CDR1 MDHEN and CDR2 SYDVKM. Filled out from reference TRBV28 and TRBJ2-1, the complete variable domain reads DVKVTQSSRYLVKRTGEKVFLECVQDMDHENMFWYRQDPGLGLRLIYFSYDVKMKEKGDIPEGYSVSREKKERFSLILESASTNQTSMYLCASSLRINEQFFGPGTRLTVL.

This clonotype was found a few times. This rearrangement joins TRBV15 to TRBJ1-3, with D possibly TRBD1 on 6 matching bases. Germline V gene sequence: CDR1 LNHNV, CDR2 YYDKDF (reference sequence). This CDR3 is built from 14 residues. The ends were cut back, 0 bases at V and 9 bases at J, with 12 bases in the middle. DNA of the CDR3: TGTGCCACCAGCAGAGATTTACAGGGAGGCACCATATATTTT. Amino acid sequence: CATSRDLQGGTIYF.